The source of this T cell receptor (beta chain) is a study of CD8 T cells in ankylosing spondylitis. Study observations and caveats: The authors reported significant enrichment of disease-linked clones in matched ankylosing spondylitis synovial fluid. With a CD8+ phenotype, disease-linked clones were relatively rare in peripheral blood.

Quantitative molecular-barcoded 5'-RACE generated the TCR beta libraries. TCRdb reanalysed the 5' RACE reads using MiXCR and keeps one entry per CDR3 protein. In the table there are a few hundred thousand distinct CDR3 sequences, 15% to 20% of which are singletons. As for this clonotype: Its cognate antigen is unknown.

The CDR3 contains 15 residues. Germline CDR1 SEHNR, CDR2 FQNEAQ (reference sequence). Trimming removed 3 bases from V and 1 base from J, with 12 bases in between. This clonotype was obtained from a male donor with ankylosing spondylitis or in good health (not recorded which). The chain recombines TRBV7-9 with TRBJ2-5, with D maybe TRBD2 (6 bases). Material: blood, either unsorted or a sorted T cell fraction (not recorded which). CDR3 coding DNA: TGTGCCAGCAGCTTGCGTGGAGCGGGCCAAGAGACCCAGTACTTC. Protein: CASSLRGAGQETQYF.